Shown below are 4 T cell receptor beta chains from a single sample sequenced in a study of shared clonotypes between healthy human individuals. Positive CCR7 selection of CD45RO-negative cells yielded the naive CD8 cells, and terminally differentiated effector memory CD45RA+ cells were excluded. Some clones are missing from TCRdb's copy, which holds only in-frame ones; the method was immunoSEQ multiplex PCR. Of some 2 million clones in the sample, about 95% were seen once. Specimen: naive CD8+ T cells sorted from blood. These receptors were obtained from a man between 18 and 29 years old in good health.

The chain recombines TRBV28 with TRBJ1-1; D ambiguous. Trimming removed 3 bases from V and 6 bases from J, with 11 bases in between. This CDR3 contains 13 residues. Germline assignment: CDR1 MDHEN and CDR2 SYDVKM. The CDR3 protein is CASSLVRWAEAFF. The CDR3 bases are TGTGCCAGCAGTTTGGTCAGGTGGGCTGAAGCTTTCTTT.

V is TRBV11-2 and J is TRBJ1-2; D might be TRBD1 (5 bases). Per germline, CDR1 SGHAT and CDR2 FQNNGV. The CDR3 has 16 amino acids. V was pared by 2 bases and J by 7 bases, with 20 bases between. CDR3 amino acids: CASSLFHDSLRGGYTF. CDR3 in DNA: TGTGCCAGCAGCTTATTTCATGACAGCCTAAGAGGTGGCTACACCTTC.

The rearrangement joins TRBV2 to TRBJ2-1, with D possibly matching TRBD1 (6 bases). CDR1 SNHLY and CDR2 FYNNEI come from the germline V gene. CDR3 length: 15 amino acids. V was trimmed by 6 bases and J by 8 bases, leaving 20 bases between them. CDR3: CASRGSGTKLHEQFF. The CDR3 DNA is TGTGCCAGCAGAGGGTCCGGGACAAAGCTACATGAGCAGTTCTTC.

This chain connects TRBV7-9 to TRBJ2-5, with D perhaps matching TRBD1 or TRBD2 (5 bases each). Per the germline V gene, CDR1 is SEHNR and CDR2 is FQNEAQ (reference sequence). V lost 3 bases and J lost 5, with 22 bases in between. CDR3 length equals 17 residues. CDR3 sequence reads: CASSFIVIPGTLETQYF. Here the CDR3 DNA reads TGTGCCAGCAGCTTCATAGTTATACCAGGGACCCTCGAGACCCAGTACTTC. Together with reference TRBV7-9 and TRBJ2-5, the CDR3 gives the full variable domain: DTGVSQNPRHKITKRGQNVTFRCDPISEHNRLYWYRQTLGQGPEFLTYFQNEAQLEKSRLLSDRFSAERPKGSFSTLEIQRTEQGDSAMYLCASSFIVIPGTLETQYFGPGTRLLVL.